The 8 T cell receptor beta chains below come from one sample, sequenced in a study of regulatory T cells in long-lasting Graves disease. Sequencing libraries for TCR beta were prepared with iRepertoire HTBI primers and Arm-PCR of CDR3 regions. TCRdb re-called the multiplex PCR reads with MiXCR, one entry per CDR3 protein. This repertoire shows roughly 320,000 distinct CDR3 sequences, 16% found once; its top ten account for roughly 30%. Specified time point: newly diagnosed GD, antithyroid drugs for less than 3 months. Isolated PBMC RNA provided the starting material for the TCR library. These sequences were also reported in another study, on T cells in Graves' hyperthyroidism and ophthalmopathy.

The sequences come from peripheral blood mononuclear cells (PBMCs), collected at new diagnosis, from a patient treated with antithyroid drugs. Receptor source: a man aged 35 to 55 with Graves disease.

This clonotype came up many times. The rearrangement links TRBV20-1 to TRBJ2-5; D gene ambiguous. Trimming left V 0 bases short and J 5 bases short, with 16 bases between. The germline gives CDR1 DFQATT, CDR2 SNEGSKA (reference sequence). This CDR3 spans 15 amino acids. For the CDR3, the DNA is TGCAGTGCTAGAGATAGTTTCAGAGACGGGGAGACCCAGTACTTC. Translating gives CSARDSFRDGETQYF.

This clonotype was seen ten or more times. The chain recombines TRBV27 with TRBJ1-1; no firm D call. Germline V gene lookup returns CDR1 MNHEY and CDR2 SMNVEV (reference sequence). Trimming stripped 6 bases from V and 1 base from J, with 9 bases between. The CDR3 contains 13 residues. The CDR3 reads CASRPTRNTEAFF. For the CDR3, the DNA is TGTGCCAGCAGGCCCACTCGGAACACTGAAGCTTTCTTT.

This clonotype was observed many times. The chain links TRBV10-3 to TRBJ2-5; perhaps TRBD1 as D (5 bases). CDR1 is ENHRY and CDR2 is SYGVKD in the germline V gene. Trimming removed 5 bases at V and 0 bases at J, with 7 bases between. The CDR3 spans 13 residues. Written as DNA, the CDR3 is TGTGCCATCAGTCGACAGAACCAAGAGACCCAGTACTTC. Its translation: CAISRQNQETQYF.

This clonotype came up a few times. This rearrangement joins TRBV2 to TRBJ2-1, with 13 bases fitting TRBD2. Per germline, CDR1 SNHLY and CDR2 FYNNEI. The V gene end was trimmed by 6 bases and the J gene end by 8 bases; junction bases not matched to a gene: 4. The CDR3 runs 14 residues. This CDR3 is CASRGTSGVYEQFF. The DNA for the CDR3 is TGTGCCAGCAGAGGGACTAGCGGGGTGTATGAGCAGTTCTTC.

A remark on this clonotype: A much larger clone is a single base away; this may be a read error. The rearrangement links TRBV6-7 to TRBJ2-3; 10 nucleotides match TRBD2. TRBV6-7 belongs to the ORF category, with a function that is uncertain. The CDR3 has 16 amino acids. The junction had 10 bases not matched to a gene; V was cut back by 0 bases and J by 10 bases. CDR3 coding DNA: TGTGCCAGCAGTTACTCGGGGCTAGCGGGGGAGTCTGCGCAGTATTTT. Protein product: CASSYSGLAGESAQYF.

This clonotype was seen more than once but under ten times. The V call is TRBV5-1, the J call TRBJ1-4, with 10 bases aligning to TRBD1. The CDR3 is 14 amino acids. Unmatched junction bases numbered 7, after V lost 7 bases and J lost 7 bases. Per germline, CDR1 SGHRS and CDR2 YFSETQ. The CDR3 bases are TGCGCCAGCGGACCGGGACAGGGGAGTGAAAAACTGTTTTTT. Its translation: CASGPGQGSEKLFF.

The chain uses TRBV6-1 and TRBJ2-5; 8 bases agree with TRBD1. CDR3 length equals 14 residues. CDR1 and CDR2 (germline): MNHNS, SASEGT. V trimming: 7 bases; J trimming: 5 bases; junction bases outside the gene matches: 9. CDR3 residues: CASTMDRVGETQYF. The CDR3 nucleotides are TGTGCCAGCACCATGGACAGGGTGGGGGAGACCCAGTACTTC.

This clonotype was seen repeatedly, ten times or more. This CDR3 is CASSADVNTGELFF. The CDR3 DNA sequence: TGTGCCAGCAGTGCGGACGTGAACACCGGGGAGCTGTTTTTT. The chain recombines TRBV2 with TRBJ2-2; D gene ambiguous. V was shortened by 4 bases and J by 1 base, with 7 bases between the two germline ends. Germline loops: CDR1 SNHLY, CDR2 FYNNEI. The CDR3 runs 14 residues. Variable domain in full (rest from reference TRBV2 and TRBJ2-2): EPEVTQTPSHQVTQMGQEVILRCVPISNHLYFYWYRQILGQKVEFLVSFYNNEISEKSEIFDDQFSVERPDGSNFTLKIRSTKLEDSAMYFCASSADVNTGELFFGEGSRLTVL.